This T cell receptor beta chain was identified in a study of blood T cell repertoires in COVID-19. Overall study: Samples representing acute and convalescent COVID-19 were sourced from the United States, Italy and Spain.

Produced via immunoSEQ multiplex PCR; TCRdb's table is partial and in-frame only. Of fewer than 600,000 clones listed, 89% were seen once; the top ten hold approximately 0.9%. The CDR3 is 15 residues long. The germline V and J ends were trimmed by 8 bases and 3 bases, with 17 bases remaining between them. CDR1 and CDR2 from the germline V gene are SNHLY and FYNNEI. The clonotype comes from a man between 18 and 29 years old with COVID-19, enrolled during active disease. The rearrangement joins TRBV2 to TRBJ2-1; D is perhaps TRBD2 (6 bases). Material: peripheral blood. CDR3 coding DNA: TGTGCCAGCCGGACGGGGGACTTCTTCTACAATGAGCAGTTCTTC. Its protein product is CASRTGDFFYNEQFF.